This T cell receptor beta chain was identified during a study of blood T cells in healthy people across ages (dated by TCRdb to 2015 to 2017). At the level of the whole study: In model experiments, roughly one uniquely barcoded TCR beta cDNA molecule per two T cells was captured by template switching. To track age-related changes in TCR beta repertoire diversity, the study relied on deep sequencing normalized with unique cDNA molecular identifiers. The donors were divided into four age groups: young (average roughly 17 years), middle-aged (about 41), aged (roughly 66) and long-lived (more than 75). Donors of different ages were randomly distributed across sequencing lanes to avoid experimental bias. For two donors (one aged 18 to 30 and one aged 80 or older), the study analyzed two additional independent replicas of 1 million unique cDNA reads from the same blood draw.

Library construction relied on 5' RACE. TCRdb shows the sequencer as Illumina HiSeq 2500. A second PCR of 7 to 11 cycles was run with a J-beta primer mix and a sample-barcoded 5' primer. A template-switch 5' adaptor carrying 12 random nucleotides introduced a unique molecular identifier onto each TCR beta cDNA molecule. Each sample yielded at least 3 million CDR3-containing paired-end reads. The Mint cDNA synthesis kit, primed by a TRBC-specific oligonucleotide, was used to synthesize first-strand cDNA from all RNA. Following uracil-DNA glycosylase treatment, all cDNA underwent a first 18-cycle PCR with the universal primers M1SS and BC2_uni_R. Concerning the study's data processing: For normalization, 1 million high-quality reads, each with a distinct molecular identifier, were randomly selected from each sample. Reads sharing molecular identifiers were discarded rather than binned into consensus sequences. MiTCR, set to a Q25 quality threshold and the strictest error-elimination algorithm, was used for CDR3 identification, clonotype clustering and error correction. A nonparametric unseen species model using Euler transformation provided a lower-bound estimate of total TCR beta diversity. The raw public data were reprocessed by TCRdb itself: fastp quality trimming at Q25, MiXCR clonotype calling, in-frame beta chains only. Duplicate CDR3 protein sequences are folded into a single record with the most common DNA and genes. These V and J calls are TCRdb output, not the study's own analysis. Present in this sample are about 670,000 distinct CDR3 sequences, roughly 43% of which were seen just once. Jointly, the top ten make up 30% of the sample.

Overall study outcomes, separate from this receptor: Estimates of total diversity from one million sequenced T cells were regarded as lower bounds and underestimates. Observed TCR beta diversity correlated strongly with the percentage of naive T cells measured by flow cytometry. Because donor CMV infection status was unknown, age-related changes in expanded clonotypes were potentially confounded. As age increased, observed TCR beta diversity per million T cells dropped in a roughly linear way, and a significant reduction was already evident by age about 40. Compared with the aged group, more naive CD4+ T cells, fewer expanded clones and increased TCR diversity were shown by the long-lived group, suggesting age selection. Because profiling used bulk unsorted PBMCs, naive and antigen-experienced compartments could not be compared conclusively.

The germline V gene (reference sequence) supplies CDR1 MNHEY and CDR2 SMNVEV. The CDR3 covers 14 residues, taking in both the cysteine and the phenylalanine. The entry retains the CDR3 DNA only, 42 bases that are in frame from base 1. V is cut by 4 bases and J by 4 bases, and the space between the germline ends is 10 bases. The donors were roughly 39 Caucasian individuals from Russia, aged roughly 6 to 95 years, who were systemically healthy. About 9.6 milliliters of peripheral blood were collected from each donor into EDTA-treated Vacutainer tubes. Ficoll-Paque density-gradient centrifugation was used to isolate PBMCs, with at least 6.5 million per sample. Trizol reagent was used to extract total RNA from PBMCs, with at least 5.5 micrograms per sample. For every donor, an aliquot of PBMCs went through flow cytometry to measure the percentages of naive CD45RAhigh/CD27high T cells. This clonotype occurred a few times. The specificity of this receptor is unknown. No much larger clone exists at a distance of one base, and base qualities are not known.

The specimen was blood. The rearranged segments are TRBV27 and TRBJ2-2; the D gene is unclear. The origin of this receptor is an elderly man in good health. The DNA reads TGTGCCAGCAGTTATTGGCAGCGCACCGGGGAGCTGTTTTTT. It specifies CASSYWQRTGELFF.